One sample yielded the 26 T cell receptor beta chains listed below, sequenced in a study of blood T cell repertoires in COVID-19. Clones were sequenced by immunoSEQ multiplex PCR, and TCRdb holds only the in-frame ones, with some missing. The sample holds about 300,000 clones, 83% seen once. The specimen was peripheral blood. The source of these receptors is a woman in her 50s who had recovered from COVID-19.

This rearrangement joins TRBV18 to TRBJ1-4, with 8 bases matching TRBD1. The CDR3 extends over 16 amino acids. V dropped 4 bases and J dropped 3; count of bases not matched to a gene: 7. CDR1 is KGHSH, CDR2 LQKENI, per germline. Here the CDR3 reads CASSRLGTGSNEKLFF. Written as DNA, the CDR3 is TGTGCCAGCTCACGCCTGGGGACAGGTTCTAATGAAAAACTGTTTTTT.

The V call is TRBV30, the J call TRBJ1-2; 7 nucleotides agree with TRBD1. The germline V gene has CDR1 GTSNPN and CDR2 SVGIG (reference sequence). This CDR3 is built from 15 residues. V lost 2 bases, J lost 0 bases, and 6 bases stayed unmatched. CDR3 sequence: CAWSRKQGTNYGYTF. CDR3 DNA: TGTGCCTGGAGTCGAAAACAGGGGACTAACTATGGCTACACCTTC.

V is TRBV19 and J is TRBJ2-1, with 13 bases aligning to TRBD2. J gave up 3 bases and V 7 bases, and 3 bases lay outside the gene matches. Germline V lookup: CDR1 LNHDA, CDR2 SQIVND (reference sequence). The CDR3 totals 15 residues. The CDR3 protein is CASKLAGGYYNEQFF. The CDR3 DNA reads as TGTGCCAGTAAACTAGCGGGAGGGTACTACAATGAGCAGTTCTTC. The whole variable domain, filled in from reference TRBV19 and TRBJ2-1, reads DGGITQSPKYLFRKEGQNVTLSCEQNLNHDAMYWYRQDPGQGLRLIYYSQIVNDFQKGDIAEGYSVSREKKESFPLTVTSAQKNPTAFYLCASKLAGGYYNEQFFGPGTRLTVL.

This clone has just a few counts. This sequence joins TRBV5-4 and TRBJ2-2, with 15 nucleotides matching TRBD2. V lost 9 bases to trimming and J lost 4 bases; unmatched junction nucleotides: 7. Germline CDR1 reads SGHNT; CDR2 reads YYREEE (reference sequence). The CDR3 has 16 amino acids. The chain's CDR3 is CAIGTSGRRSTGELFF. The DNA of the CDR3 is TGTGCCATCGGGACTAGCGGGAGGAGGAGCACCGGGGAGCTGTTTTTT. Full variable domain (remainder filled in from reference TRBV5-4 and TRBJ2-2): ETGVTQSPTHLIKTRGQQVTLRCSSQSGHNTVSWYQQALGQGPQFIFQYYREEENGRGNFPPRFSGLQFPNYSSELNVNALELDDSALYLCAIGTSGRRSTGELFFGEGSRLTVL.

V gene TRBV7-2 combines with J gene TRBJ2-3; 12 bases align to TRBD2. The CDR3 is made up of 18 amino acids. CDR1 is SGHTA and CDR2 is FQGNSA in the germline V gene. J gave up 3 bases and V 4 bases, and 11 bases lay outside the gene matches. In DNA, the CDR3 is TGTGCCAGCAGCTCCCTCCCTCTAGCGGGGGGGCCAACAGATACGCAGTATTTT. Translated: CASSSLPLAGGPTDTQYF. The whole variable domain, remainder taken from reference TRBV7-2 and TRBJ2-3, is GAGVSQSPSNKVTEKGKDVELRCDPISGHTALYWYRQSLGQGLEFLIYFQGNSAPDKSGLPSDRFSAERTGGSVSTLTIQRTQQEDSAVYLCASSSLPLAGGPTDTQYFGPGTRLTVL.

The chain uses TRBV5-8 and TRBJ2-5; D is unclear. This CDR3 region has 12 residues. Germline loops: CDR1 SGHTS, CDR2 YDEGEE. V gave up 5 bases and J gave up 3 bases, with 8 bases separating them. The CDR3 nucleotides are TGTGCCAGCAGACTCGTTAAAGAGACCCAGTACTTC. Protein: CASRLVKETQYF.

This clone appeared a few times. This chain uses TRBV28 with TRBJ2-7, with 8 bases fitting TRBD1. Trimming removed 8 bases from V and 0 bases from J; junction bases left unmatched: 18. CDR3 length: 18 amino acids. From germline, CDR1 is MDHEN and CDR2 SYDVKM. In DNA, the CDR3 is TGTGCCAGCCCCTCCTGGGGGCAGGGGGCAGGGAGCTCCTACGAGCAGTACTTC. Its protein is CASPSWGQGAGSSYEQYF. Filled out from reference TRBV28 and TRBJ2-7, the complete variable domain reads DVKVTQSSRYLVKRTGEKVFLECVQDMDHENMFWYRQDPGLGLRLIYFSYDVKMKEKGDIPEGYSVSREKKERFSLILESASTNQTSMYLCASPSWGQGAGSSYEQYFGPGTRLTVT.

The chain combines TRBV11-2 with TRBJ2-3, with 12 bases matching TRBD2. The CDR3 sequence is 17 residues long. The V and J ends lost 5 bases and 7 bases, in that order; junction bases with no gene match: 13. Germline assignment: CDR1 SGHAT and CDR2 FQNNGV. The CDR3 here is CASSRAHSSGGANTQYF. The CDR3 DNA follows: TGTGCCAGCAGCCGTGCCCACTCTAGCGGGGGGGCCAATACGCAGTATTTT. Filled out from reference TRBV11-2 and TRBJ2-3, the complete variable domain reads EAGVAQSPRYKIIEKRQSVAFWCNPISGHATLYWYQQILGQGPKLLIQFQNNGVVDDSQLPKDRFSAERLKGVDSTLKIQPAKLEDSAVYLCASSRAHSSGGANTQYFGPGTRLTVL.

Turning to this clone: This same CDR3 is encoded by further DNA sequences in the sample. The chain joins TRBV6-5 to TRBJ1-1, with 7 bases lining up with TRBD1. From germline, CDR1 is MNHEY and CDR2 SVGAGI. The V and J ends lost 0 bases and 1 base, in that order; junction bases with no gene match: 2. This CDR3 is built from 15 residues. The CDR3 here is CASSYSGQPNTEAFF. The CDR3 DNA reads TGTGCCAGCAGTTACTCGGGACAGCCGAACACTGAAGCTTTCTTT.

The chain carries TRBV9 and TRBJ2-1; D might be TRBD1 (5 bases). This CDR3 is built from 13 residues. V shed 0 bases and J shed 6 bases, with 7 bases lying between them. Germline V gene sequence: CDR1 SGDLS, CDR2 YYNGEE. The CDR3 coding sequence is TGTGCCAGCAGCGTAGGAGACAGCAATGAGCAGTTCTTC. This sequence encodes CASSVGDSNEQFF.

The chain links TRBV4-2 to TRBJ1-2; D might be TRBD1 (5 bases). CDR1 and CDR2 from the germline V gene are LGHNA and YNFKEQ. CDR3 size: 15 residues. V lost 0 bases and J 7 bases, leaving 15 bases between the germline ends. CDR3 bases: TGTGCCAGCAGCCAAGATAACCGACAGAACGCTGGCTACACCTTC. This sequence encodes CASSQDNRQNAGYTF.

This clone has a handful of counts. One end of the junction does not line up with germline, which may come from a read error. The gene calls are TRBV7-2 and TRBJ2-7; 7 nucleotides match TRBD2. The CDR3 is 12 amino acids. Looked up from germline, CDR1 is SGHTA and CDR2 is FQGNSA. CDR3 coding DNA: TGTGCCAGCAGCTCACTAGGGAGGGGTCCCCGATTC. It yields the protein CASSSLGRGPRF. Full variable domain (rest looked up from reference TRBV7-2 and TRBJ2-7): GAGVSQSPSNKVTEKGKDVELRCDPISGHTALYWYRQSLGQGLEFLIYFQGNSAPDKSGLPSDRFSAERTGGSVSTLTIQRTQQEDSAVYLCASSSLGRGPRFGPGTRLTVT.

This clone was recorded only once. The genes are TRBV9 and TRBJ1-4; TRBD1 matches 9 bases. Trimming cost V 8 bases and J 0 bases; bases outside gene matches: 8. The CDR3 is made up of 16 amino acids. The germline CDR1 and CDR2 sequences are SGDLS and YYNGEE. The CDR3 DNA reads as TGTGCCAGAGTTACAGGGGGCAATGCAACTAATGAAAAACTGTTTTTT. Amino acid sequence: CARVTGGNATNEKLFF.

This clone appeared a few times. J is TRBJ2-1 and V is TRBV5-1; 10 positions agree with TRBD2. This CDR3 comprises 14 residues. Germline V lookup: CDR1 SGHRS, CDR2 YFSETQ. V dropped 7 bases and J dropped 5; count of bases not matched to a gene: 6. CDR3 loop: CASPRLAGDNEQFF. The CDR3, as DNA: TGCGCCAGCCCCCGTCTAGCGGGGGACAATGAGCAGTTCTTC. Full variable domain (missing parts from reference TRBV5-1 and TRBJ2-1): KAGVTQTPRYLIKTRGQQVTLSCSPISGHRSVSWYQQTPGQGLQFLFEYFSETQRNKGNFPGRFSGRQFSNSRSEMNVSTLELGDSALYLCASPRLAGDNEQFFGPGTRLTVL.

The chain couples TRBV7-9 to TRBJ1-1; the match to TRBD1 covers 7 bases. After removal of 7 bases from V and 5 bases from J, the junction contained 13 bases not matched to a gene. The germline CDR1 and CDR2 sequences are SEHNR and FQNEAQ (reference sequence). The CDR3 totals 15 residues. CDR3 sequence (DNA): TGTGCCAGCACCCCACGGACAGGAATCGGAACTGAAGCTTTCTTT. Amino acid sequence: CASTPRTGIGTEAFF. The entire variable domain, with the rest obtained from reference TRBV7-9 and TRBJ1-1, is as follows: DTGVSQNPRHKITKRGQNVTFRCDPISEHNRLYWYRQTLGQGPEFLTYFQNEAQLEKSRLLSDRFSAERPKGSFSTLEIQRTEQGDSAMYLCASTPRTGIGTEAFFGQGTRLTVV.

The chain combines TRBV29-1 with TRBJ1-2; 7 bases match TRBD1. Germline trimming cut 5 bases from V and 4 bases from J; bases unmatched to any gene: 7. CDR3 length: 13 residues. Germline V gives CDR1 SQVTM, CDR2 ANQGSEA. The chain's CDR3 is CSVQQGPIYGYTF. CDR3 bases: TGCAGCGTTCAACAGGGGCCGATCTATGGCTACACCTTC.

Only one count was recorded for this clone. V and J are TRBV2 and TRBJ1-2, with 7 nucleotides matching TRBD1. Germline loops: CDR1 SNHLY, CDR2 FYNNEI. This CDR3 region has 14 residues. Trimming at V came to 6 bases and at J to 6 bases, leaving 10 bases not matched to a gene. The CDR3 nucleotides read TGTGCCAGCAGACAAAGACCGGGACAGCATGGCTACACCTTC. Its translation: CASRQRPGQHGYTF.

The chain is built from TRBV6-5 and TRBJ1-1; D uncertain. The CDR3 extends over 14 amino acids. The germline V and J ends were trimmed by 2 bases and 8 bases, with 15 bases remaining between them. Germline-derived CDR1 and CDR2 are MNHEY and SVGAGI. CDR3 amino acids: CASSYEVLSREAFF. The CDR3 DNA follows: TGTGCCAGCAGTTACGAGGTTTTGTCACGCGAAGCTTTCTTT.

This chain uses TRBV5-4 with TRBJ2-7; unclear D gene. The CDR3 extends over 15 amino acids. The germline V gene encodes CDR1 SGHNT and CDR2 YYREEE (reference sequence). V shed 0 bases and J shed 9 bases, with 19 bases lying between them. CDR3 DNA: TGTGCCAGCAGCTTGGGGTCAATGGCAGACTCTGGGCAGTACTTC. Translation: CASSLGSMADSGQYF.

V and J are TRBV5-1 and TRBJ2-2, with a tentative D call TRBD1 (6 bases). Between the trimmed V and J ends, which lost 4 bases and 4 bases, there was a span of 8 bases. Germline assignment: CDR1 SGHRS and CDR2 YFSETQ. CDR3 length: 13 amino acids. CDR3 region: CASSEGVTGELFF. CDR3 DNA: TGCGCCAGCAGCGAGGGGGTCACCGGGGAGCTGTTTTTT.

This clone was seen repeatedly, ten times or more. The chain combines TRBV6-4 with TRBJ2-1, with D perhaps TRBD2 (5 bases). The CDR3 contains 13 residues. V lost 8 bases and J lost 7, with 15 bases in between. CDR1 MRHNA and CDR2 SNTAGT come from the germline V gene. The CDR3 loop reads CASRRTEKNEQFF. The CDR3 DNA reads TGTGCCAGCCGAAGGACTGAAAAGAATGAGCAGTTCTTC.

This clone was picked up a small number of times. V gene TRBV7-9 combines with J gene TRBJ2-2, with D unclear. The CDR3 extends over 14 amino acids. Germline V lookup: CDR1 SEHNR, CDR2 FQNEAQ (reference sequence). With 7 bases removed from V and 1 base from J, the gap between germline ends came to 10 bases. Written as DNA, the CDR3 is TGTGCCAGCACCATTGGGCAGAACACCGGGGAGCTGTTTTTT. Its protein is CASTIGQNTGELFF. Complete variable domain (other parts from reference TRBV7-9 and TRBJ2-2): DTGVSQNPRHKITKRGQNVTFRCDPISEHNRLYWYRQTLGQGPEFLTYFQNEAQLEKSRLLSDRFSAERPKGSFSTLEIQRTEQGDSAMYLCASTIGQNTGELFFGEGSRLTVL.

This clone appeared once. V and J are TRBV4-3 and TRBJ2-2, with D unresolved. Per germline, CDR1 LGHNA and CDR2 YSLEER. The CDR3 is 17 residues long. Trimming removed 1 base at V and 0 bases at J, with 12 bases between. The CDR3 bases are TGCGCCAGCAGCCAAGCTGTTCACTTCGCGAACACCGGGGAGCTGTTTTTT. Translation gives CASSQAVHFANTGELFF.

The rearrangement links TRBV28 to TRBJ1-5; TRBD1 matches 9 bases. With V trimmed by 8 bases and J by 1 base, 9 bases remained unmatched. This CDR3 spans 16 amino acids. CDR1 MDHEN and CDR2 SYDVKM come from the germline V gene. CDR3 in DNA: TGTGCCAGCCTATCGGGACAGGGTACCAGCAATCAGCCCCAGCATTTT. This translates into CASLSGQGTSNQPQHF.

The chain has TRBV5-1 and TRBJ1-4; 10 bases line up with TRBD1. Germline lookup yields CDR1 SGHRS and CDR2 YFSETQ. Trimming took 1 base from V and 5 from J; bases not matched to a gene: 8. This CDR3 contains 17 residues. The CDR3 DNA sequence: TGCGCCAGCAGCTTGTTTCCGCCGGGACAGGGGAATGAAAAACTGTTTTTT. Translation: CASSLFPPGQGNEKLFF.

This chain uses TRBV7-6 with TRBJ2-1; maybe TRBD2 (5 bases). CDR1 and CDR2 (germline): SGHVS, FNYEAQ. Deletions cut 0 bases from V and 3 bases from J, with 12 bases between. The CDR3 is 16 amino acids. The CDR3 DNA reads TGTGCCAGCAGCTTAGCTCAAAGCGGAAACTACAATGAGCAGTTCTTC. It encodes CASSLAQSGNYNEQFF.